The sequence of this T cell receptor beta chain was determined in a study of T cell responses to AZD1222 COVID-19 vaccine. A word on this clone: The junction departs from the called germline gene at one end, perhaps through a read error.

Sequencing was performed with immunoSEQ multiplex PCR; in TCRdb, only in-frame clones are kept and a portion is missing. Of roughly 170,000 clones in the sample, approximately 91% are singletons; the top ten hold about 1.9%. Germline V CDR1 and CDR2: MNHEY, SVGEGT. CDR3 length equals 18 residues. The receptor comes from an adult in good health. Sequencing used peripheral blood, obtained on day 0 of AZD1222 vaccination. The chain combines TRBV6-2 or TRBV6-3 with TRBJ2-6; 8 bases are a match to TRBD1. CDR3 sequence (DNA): TGTGCCAGCAGATACTCCGGGACAGGAATCTCTGGGGCCAACGTCCTGACTTTC. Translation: CASRYSGTGISGANVLTF.